Below are 17 T cell receptor beta chains sequenced from a single sample in a study of early T cells in non-severe SARS-CoV-2 infection. TCRdb independently ran MiXCR on the 5' RACE reads; one entry per CDR3 protein. The sample has 80,000 or so distinct CDR3 sequences; approximately 12% are singletons. Input material: whole blood. The source is an adult who was a healthcare worker with PCR-confirmed SARS-CoV-2 infection or an uninfected control (not recorded which).

This clonotype was observed a handful of times. V gene TRBV7-3 combines with J gene TRBJ1-1; D not resolved. Deletions cut 4 bases from V and 2 bases from J, with 11 bases between. Germline CDR1 reads SGHTA; CDR2 reads FQGTGA. There are 14 residues in the CDR3. The CDR3 DNA follows: TGTGCCAGCAGCTCCTCCGCAGAAAACACTGAAGCTTTCTTT. Protein product: CASSSSAENTEAFF.

This clonotype was found many times. This chain links TRBV5-1 with TRBJ2-1; 7 bases match TRBD2. The trim removed 4 bases at V and 8 bases at J, leaving 12 bases unmatched. The CDR3 covers 15 residues. The V gene's germline CDR1 is SGHRS and CDR2 YFSETQ. CDR3 loop: CASSPRGGSRHEQFF. As DNA, the CDR3 is TGCGCCAGCAGCCCACGTGGCGGGAGTAGGCATGAGCAGTTCTTC.

The rearrangement uses TRBV20-1 and TRBJ2-7; tentatively, D is TRBD2 (6 bases). The CDR3 has 15 residues. The germline gives CDR1 DFQATT, CDR2 SNEGSKA (reference sequence). Trimming stripped 5 bases from V and 5 bases from J, with 22 bases between. The CDR3 protein is CSAGLGGVRYHEQYF. DNA of the CDR3: TGCAGTGCTGGCCTGGGGGGTGTACGGTACCACGAGCAGTACTTC.

This clonotype has only a few counts. The CDR3 DNA is TGCAGCACCAGGTGGGGAGAGACCCAGTACTTC. As protein: CSTRWGETQYF. This rearrangement joins TRBV29-1 to TRBJ2-5; the D is unclear. V dropped 8 bases and J dropped 4 bases, with 11 bases sitting between them. The CDR3 has 11 amino acids. The V gene's germline CDR1 is SQVTM and CDR2 ANQGSEA. The complete variable domain, with remaining parts taken from reference TRBV29-1 and TRBJ2-5, reads SAVISQKPSRDICQRGTSLTIQCQVDSQVTMMFWYRQQPGQSLTLIATANQGSEATYESGFVIDKFPISRPNLTFSTLTVSNMSPEDSSIYLCSTRWGETQYFGPGTRLLVL.

This clonotype was observed a handful of times. V is TRBV30 and J is TRBJ2-5; 7 bases line up with TRBD2. The germline CDR1 and CDR2 sequences are GTSNPN and SVGIG (reference sequence). The length of the CDR3 is 16 residues. V shed 4 bases, J shed 4 bases, and the junction held 15 bases outside the gene matches. The CDR3 DNA follows: TGTGCCTGGACTAGCGGAACTCTAGGAGTTGGAGAGACCCAGTACTTC. This codes for CAWTSGTLGVGETQYF.

This clonotype was detected a few times. V is TRBV6-6 and J is TRBJ1-5; 8 bases match TRBD1. There are 14 residues in the CDR3. CDR1 is MNHNY and CDR2 is SVGAGI in the germline V gene (reference sequence). V gave up 6 bases and J gave up 3 bases; unmatched junction bases: 4. This CDR3 is CASREGQVNQPQHF. CDR3 nucleotide sequence: TGTGCCAGCAGAGAGGGACAGGTCAATCAGCCCCAGCATTTT.

Many counts were recorded for this clonotype. V usage is TRBV29-1 and J usage is TRBJ2-1, with TRBD2 identical over 14 bases. The CDR3 loop spans 15 amino acids. The germline V gene encodes CDR1 SQVTM and CDR2 ANQGSEA. The J segment lost 8 bases and the V segment lost 1 base, leaving 4 bases of the junction unmatched. The CDR3 loop is CSVEGGLAGDDEQFF. The CDR3 nucleotides are TGCAGCGTTGAAGGGGGACTAGCGGGAGACGATGAGCAGTTCTTC.

J is TRBJ2-7 and V is TRBV7-7, with D hard to call. V was cut by 1 base and J by 4 bases, with 14 bases left in between. There are 15 residues in the CDR3. Germline values: CDR1 SSHAT, CDR2 FNYEAQ (reference sequence). As DNA, the CDR3 is TGTGCCAGCAGCTTAGGTTACAGTACTGGTTACGAGCAGTACTTC. Translation gives CASSLGYSTGYEQYF. The full variable domain, with the rest looked up from reference TRBV7-7 and TRBJ2-7, is GAGVSQSPRYKVTKRGQDVTLRCDPISSHATLYWYQQALGQGPEFLTYFNYEAQPDKSGLPSDRFSAERPEGSISTLTIQRTEQRDSAMYRCASSLGYSTGYEQYFGPGTRLTVT.

This clonotype was observed a few times. The rearrangement links TRBV4-1 to TRBJ1-3; D ambiguous. The CDR3 covers 18 residues. V lost 0 bases to trimming and J lost 0 bases, with 15 bases between them. The germline CDR1 and CDR2 sequences are MGHRA and YSYEKL. The CDR3 is CASSQEEGDTSSGNTIYF. The CDR3 DNA sequence: TGCGCCAGCAGCCAAGAAGAGGGTGACACTAGCTCTGGAAACACCATATATTTT.

The CDR3 DNA follows: TGCAGCGTCGGCCTTTGGGACAGGGGATTCTACGAGCAGTACTTC. It encodes CSVGLWDRGFYEQYF. The V call is TRBV29-1, the J call TRBJ2-7, with TRBD1 identical over 10 bases. The germline gives CDR1 SQVTM, CDR2 ANQGSEA. V lost 6 bases to trimming and J lost 3 bases; unmatched junction nucleotides: 11. The CDR3 extends over 15 amino acids.

This clonotype came up a few times. The V call is TRBV20-1, the J call TRBJ1-6; D is ambiguous. The CDR3 extends over 17 amino acids. Trimming stripped 0 bases from V and 0 bases from J, with 12 bases between. Germline-derived CDR1 and CDR2 are DFQATT and SNEGSKA (reference sequence). This CDR3 is CSARDAGSSSYNSPLHF. DNA for the CDR3: TGCAGTGCTAGAGATGCCGGGAGCAGCTCCTATAATTCACCCCTCCACTTT.

V and J are TRBV28 and TRBJ2-4; D is unresolved. The CDR3 extends over 17 amino acids. The germline V gene encodes CDR1 MDHEN and CDR2 SYDVKM. The ends were cut back, 7 bases at V and 1 base at J, with 20 bases in the middle. CDR3 in amino acids: CASTPTRHMAAKNIQYF. In nucleotides, the CDR3 is TGTGCCAGCACACCTACAAGGCATATGGCGGCCAAAAACATTCAGTACTTC.

This chain links TRBV3-1 with TRBJ2-7, with no clear D. Germline V gene data show CDR1 as LGHDT and CDR2 as YNNKEL (reference sequence). This CDR3 has 16 residues. Trimming removed 1 base at V and 1 base at J, with 14 bases between. The CDR3 reads CASSQVQSSSSYEQYF. In nucleotides, the CDR3 is TGTGCCAGCAGCCAAGTCCAGAGCAGCAGTTCCTACGAGCAGTACTTC.

The V gene is TRBV18, the J gene TRBJ1-5, with D perhaps matching TRBD1 (6 bases). V was cut by 7 bases and J by 2 bases, with 18 bases left in between. Germline CDR1 KGHSH, CDR2 LQKENI. The CDR3 extends over 16 amino acids. This CDR3 reads CASLAPRDKGNQPQHF. The DNA for the CDR3 is TGTGCCAGCTTGGCTCCCCGGGACAAGGGCAATCAGCCCCAGCATTTT.

This rearrangement joins TRBV9 to TRBJ1-2, with D tentatively TRBD1 (5 bases). Trimming cost V 5 bases and J 4 bases, with 18 bases left between them. Germline V gene sequence: CDR1 SGDLS, CDR2 YYNGEE. The CDR3 length is 15 residues. CDR3 in amino acids: CASSGGDEKVYGYTF. DNA of the CDR3: TGTGCCAGCAGTGGAGGGGACGAGAAAGTCTATGGCTACACCTTC.

The chain links TRBV6-1 to TRBJ1-1; 8 bases line up with TRBD1. The CDR3 length is 12 residues. CDR1 MNHNS and CDR2 SASEGT come from the germline V gene. Trimming took 4 bases from V and 13 from J; bases not matched to a gene: 8. For the CDR3, the DNA is TGTGCCAGCAGTGGGAGGACAGGGCGGGTTTTCTTT. Protein sequence: CASSGRTGRVFF.

This chain joins TRBV9 and TRBJ2-3; 7 bases align to TRBD2. CDR1 and CDR2 (germline): SGDLS, YYNGEE. The CDR3 is made up of 15 amino acids. Trimming took 3 bases from V and 2 from J; bases not matched to a gene: 6. CDR3 bases: TGTGCCAGCAGCGCGGGGGGATGGGCCACAGATACGCAGTATTTT. Its protein is CASSAGGWATDTQYF.